Below are 2 T cell receptor beta chains sequenced from a single sample in a study of identifying expanded T cells in peripheral blood. The table came from immunoSEQ multiplex PCR; TCRdb's copy has only in-frame clones and leaves some out. Of tens of thousands of clones listed, more than 75% are singletons. Sequenced material: blood. Receptors were obtained from a person aged 18-70 years in good health.

The chain couples TRBV13 to TRBJ1-1, with unresolved D. This CDR3 region has 14 residues. V was shortened by 6 bases and J by 0 bases, with 11 bases between the two germline ends. Germline-derived CDR1 and CDR2 are PRHDT and FYEKMQ (reference sequence). DNA for the CDR3: TGTGCCAGCAGATACGGCACATTGAACACTGAAGCTTTCTTT. Its translation is CASRYGTLNTEAFF.

Written as DNA, the CDR3 is TGTGCCAGCAGCTCTCCTTCTCGTGGGGGGTACAATGAGCAGTTCTTC. Translating gives CASSSPSRGGYNEQFF. The chain carries TRBV11-2 and TRBJ2-1; D perhaps matches TRBD2 (6 bases). Germline V lookup: CDR1 SGHAT, CDR2 FQNNGV. CDR3 length equals 16 residues. The V gene lost 4 bases and the J gene lost 4 bases, with 17 bases spanning the gap.